This TCR beta chain is from a study of Graves' ophthalmopathy and Graves' hyperthyroidism. The CDR3 length is 13 residues. Germline CDR1 reads SNHLY; CDR2 reads FYNNEI. This clonotype was counted ten times or more. At one of its ends the junction is not consistent with the germline gene, which may arise from a read error. Using RNA transcripts, the TCR beta CDR3 regions were amplified. HTBI primers were employed in first-round RT-PCR, then a second-round multiplex PCR followed. TCRdb fed the multiplex PCR reads into MiXCR, producing one record per CDR3 protein. The data show about 220,000 distinct CDR3 sequences, 20% to 25% seen once.

The origin of this receptor is a woman between 45 and 60 years old with Graves' ophthalmopathy. The genes are TRBV2 and TRBJ1-1; D is ambiguous. Sequenced material: peripheral blood. The CDR3: CASSEEYSREAFF. In DNA, the CDR3 is TGTGCCAGCAGCGAAGAGTACTCACGAGAAGCTTTCTTT.